This T cell receptor beta chain was obtained from a study of tumor-infiltrating lymphocytes in primary liver carcinoma. Background on the study: Each of the growths was stage T1-T3 N0M0, extending about 4 to 11 cm across. Study-level points and caveats: Researchers found tumor-adjacent and tumor-blood pairs overlapped less than tumor region pairs. Tumors reached a significantly greater top-250-clone fraction than blood did (p = 0.039).

In germline, CDR1 is SGHRS, CDR2 YFSETQ. CDR3 length: 13 residues. The junction had 7 bases not matched to a gene; V was cut back by 6 bases and J by 9 bases. In addition to blood RNA drawn from unsorted whole blood, germline DNA was extracted. These patients lived with chronic HBV infection and had never been treated. In this sample, this clonotype turned up a few times. Its specificity is unknown. From around 0.5 ug total RNA, TCR beta cDNA was generated with a primer in the constant region. Modified slightly, ARM-PCR produced TCR beta libraries over three nested multiplex PCR rounds. TRBV1-TRBV30 forward and Cbeta reverse primers drove the first two roughly 10-cycle rounds. A single record per CDR3 protein comes from TCRdb applying MiXCR to the multiplex PCR reads. Of a few hundred thousand distinct CDR3 sequences listed, roughly 60% are singletons.

The receptor's source is a young woman with primary liver carcinoma and hepatitis B virus infection. Material for sequencing was peripheral blood. J is TRBJ2-1 and V is TRBV5-1, with 9 bases matching TRBD2. The CDR3 DNA is TGCGCCAGCATGGTCGGGCGGGAGGGTGAGCAGTTCTTC. It encodes CASMVGREGEQFF.